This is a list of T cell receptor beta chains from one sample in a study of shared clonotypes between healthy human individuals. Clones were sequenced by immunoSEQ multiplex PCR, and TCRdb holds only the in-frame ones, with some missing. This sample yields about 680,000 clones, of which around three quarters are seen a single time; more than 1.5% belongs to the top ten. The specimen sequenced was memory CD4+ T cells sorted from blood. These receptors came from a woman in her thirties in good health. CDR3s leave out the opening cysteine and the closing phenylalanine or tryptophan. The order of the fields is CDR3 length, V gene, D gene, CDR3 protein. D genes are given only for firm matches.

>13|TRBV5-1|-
ASSADSLSYNEQF
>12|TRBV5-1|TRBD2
ASSRGLAGEEQF
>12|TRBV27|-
ASRALAGTYEQY
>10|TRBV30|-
AWSEQGMEQY
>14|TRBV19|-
ASSTPGQTGRETQY
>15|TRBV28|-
ASSFHRLDSGANVLT
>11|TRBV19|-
ASHGQGNTEAF
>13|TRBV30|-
AWSLGGGGNQPQH
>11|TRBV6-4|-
ATRTEGNYGYT
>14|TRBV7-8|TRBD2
ASSLSPRGVSETQY
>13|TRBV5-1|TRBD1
ASSVRDRGEDTQY
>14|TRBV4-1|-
ASSQDRDSNTDTQY
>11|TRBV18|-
ASSPTGDHEQY